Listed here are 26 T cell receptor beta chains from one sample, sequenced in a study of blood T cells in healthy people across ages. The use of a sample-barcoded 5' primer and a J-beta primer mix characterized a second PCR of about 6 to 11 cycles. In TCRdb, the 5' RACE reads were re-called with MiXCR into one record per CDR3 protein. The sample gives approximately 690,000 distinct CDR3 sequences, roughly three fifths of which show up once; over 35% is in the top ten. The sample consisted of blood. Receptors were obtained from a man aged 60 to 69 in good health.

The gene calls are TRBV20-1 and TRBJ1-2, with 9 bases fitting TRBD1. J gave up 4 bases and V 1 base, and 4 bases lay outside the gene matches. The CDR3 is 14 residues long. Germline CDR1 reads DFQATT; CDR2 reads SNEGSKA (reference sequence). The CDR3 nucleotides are TGCAGTGCTAGAGCCGCGGGACAGGGCTATGGCTACACCTTC. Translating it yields CSARAAGQGYGYTF.

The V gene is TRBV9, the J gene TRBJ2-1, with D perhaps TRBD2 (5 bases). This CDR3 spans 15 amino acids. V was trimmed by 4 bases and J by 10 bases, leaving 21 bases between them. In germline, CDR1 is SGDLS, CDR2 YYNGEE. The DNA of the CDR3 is TGTGCCAGCAGCCTTCCTTCCGAGGTGGGCGGGGAGCAGTTCTTC. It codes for CASSLPSEVGGEQFF.

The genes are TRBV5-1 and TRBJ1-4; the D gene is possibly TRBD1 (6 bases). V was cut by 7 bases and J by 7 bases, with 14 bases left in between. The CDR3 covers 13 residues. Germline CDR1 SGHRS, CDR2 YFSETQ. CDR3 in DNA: TGCGCCAGCCCCAGGGGCCCGGGTGAAAAACTGTTTTTT. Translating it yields CASPRGPGEKLFF.

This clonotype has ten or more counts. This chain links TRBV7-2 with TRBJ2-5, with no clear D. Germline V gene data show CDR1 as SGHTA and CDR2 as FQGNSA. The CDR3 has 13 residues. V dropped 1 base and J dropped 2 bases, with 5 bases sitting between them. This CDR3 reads CASSLVVQETQYF. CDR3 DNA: TGTGCCAGCAGCTTAGTAGTTCAAGAGACCCAGTACTTC.

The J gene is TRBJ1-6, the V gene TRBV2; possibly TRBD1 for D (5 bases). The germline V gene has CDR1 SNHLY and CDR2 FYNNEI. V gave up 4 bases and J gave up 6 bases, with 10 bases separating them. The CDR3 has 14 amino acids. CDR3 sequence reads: CASSVQGFNSPLHF. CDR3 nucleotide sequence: TGTGCCAGCAGTGTTCAGGGTTTTAATTCACCCCTCCACTTT.

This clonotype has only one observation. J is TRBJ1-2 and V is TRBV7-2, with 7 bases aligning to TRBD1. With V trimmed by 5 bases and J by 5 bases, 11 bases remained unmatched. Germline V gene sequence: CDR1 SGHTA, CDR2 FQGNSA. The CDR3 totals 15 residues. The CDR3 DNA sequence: TGTGCCAGCAGCCCGCTAGGGGGGACAGTTTATGGCTACACCTTC. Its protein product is CASSPLGGTVYGYTF.

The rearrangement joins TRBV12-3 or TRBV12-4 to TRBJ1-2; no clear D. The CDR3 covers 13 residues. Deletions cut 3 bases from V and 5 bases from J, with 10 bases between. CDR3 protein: CASSFWTEYGYTF. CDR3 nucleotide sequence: TGTGCCAGCAGTTTTTGGACTGAGTATGGCTACACCTTC.

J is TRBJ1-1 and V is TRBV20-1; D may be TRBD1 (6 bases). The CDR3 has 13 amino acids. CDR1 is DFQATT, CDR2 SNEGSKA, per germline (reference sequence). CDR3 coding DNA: TGCGGTATCAGGGGCGGGGCATACACTGAAGCTTTCTTT. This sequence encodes CGIRGGAYTEAFF.

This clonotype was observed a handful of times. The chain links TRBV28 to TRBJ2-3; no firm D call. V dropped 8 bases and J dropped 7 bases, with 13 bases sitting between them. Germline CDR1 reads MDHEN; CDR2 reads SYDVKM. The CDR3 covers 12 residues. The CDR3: CASRASAYTQYF. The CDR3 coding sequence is TGTGCCAGCCGTGCGTCGGCGTATACGCAGTATTTT.

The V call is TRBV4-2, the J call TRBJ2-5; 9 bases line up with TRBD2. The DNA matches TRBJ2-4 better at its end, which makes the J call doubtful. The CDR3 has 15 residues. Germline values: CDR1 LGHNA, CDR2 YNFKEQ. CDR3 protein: CASSPRGGGDNIQYF. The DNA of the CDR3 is TGTGCCAGCAGCCCGCGCGGCGGGGGGGATAACATTCAGTACTTC.

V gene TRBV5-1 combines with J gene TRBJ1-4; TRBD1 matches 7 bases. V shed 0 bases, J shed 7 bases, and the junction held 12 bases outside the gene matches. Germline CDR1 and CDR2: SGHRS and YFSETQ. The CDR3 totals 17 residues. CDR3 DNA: TGCGCCAGCAGCTTGGACACGAACAGGGGCGGGGGTGAAAAACTGTTTTTT. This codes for CASSLDTNRGGGEKLFF.

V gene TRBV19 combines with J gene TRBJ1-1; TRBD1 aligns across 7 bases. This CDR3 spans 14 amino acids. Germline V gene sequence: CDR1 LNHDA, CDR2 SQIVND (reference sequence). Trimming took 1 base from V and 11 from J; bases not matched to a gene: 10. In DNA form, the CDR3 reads TGTGCCAGTAGTATAGGAGGGACAGTCCGGGTGGCTTTCTTT. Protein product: CASSIGGTVRVAFF.

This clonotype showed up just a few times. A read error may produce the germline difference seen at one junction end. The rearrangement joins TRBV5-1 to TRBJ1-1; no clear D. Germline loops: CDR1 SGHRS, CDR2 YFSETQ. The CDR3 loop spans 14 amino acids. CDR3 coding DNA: TGCGCCAGCACCTTGGGCTGGAGAGAGACTGAAGCTTTCTTT. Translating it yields CASTLGWRETEAFF.

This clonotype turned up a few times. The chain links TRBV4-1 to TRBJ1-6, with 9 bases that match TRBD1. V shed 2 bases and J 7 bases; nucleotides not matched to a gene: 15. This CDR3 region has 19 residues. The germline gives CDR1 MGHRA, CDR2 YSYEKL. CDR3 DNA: TGCGCCAGCAGCCAACCGTTTGCCGGGACAGGGAGTCGAAATTCACCCCTCCACTTT. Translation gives CASSQPFAGTGSRNSPLHF.

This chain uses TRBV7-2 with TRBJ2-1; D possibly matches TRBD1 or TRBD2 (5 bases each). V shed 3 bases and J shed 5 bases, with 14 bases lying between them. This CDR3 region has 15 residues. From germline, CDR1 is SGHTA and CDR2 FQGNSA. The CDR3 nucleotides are TGTGCCAGCAGCTTGACCCCTTTGGGGGACAATGAGCAGTTCTTC. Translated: CASSLTPLGDNEQFF.

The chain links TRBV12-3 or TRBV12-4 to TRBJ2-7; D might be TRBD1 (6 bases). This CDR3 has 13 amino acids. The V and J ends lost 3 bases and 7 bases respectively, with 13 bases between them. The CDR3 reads CASSLLGAREQYF. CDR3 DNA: TGTGCCAGCAGTTTGTTGGGGGCGAGGGAGCAGTACTTC.

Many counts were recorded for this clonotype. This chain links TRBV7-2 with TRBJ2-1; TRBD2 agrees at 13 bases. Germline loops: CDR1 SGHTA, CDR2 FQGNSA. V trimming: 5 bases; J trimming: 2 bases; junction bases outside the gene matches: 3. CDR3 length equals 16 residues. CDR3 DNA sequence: TGTGCCAGCAGCAGACTAGCGGGGGGCGCCTACAATGAGCAGTTCTTC. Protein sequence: CASSRLAGGAYNEQFF.

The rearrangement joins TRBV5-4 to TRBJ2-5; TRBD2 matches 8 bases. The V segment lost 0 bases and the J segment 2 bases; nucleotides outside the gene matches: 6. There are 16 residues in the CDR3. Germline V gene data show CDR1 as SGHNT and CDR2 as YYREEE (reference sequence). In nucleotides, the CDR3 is TGTGCCAGCAGCTTGGGAGCGGGGGCCGTACAAGAGACCCAGTACTTC. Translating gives CASSLGAGAVQETQYF.

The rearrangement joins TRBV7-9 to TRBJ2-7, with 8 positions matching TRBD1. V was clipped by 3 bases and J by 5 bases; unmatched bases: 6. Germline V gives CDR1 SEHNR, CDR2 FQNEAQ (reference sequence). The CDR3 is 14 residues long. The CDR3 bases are TGTGCCAGCAGCTTCGGGACAGGCATCGACGAGCAGTACTTC. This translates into CASSFGTGIDEQYF.

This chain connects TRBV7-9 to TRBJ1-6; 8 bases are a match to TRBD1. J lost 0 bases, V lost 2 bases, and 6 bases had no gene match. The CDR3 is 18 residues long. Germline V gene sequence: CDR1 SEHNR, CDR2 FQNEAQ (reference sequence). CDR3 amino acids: CASSLRRTGSSYNSPLHF. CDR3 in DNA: TGTGCCAGCAGCTTACGCCGGACAGGGAGCTCCTATAATTCACCCCTCCACTTT.

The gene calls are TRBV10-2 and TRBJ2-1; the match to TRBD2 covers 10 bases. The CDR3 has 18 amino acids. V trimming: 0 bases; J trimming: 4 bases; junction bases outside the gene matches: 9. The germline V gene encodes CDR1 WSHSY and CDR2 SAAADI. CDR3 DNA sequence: TGCGCCAGCAGTGAGTCAGGGCCTAGCGGGGGAGAATACAATGAGCAGTTCTTC. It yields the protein CASSESGPSGGEYNEQFF.

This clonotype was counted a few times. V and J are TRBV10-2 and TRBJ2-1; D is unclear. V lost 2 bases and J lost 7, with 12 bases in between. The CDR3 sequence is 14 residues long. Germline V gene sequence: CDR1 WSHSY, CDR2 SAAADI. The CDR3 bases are TGCGCCAGCAGTGAGATCGGGCGTCGGAATGAGCAGTTCTTC. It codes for CASSEIGRRNEQFF.

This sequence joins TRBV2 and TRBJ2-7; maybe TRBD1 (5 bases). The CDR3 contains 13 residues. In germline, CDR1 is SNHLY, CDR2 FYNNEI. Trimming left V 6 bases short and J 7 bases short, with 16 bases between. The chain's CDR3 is CASSGHLPGEQYF. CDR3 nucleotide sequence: TGTGCCAGCAGCGGACATCTTCCCGGAGAGCAGTACTTC.

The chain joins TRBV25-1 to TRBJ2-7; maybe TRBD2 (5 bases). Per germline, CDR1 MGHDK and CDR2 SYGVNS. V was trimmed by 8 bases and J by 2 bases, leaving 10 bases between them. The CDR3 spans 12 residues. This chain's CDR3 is CASEGIAYEQYF. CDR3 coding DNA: TGTGCCAGCGAGGGAATAGCCTACGAGCAGTACTTC.

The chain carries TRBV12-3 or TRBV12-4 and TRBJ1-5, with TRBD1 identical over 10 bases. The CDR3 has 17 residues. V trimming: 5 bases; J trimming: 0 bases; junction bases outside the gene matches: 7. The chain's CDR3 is CASSPGTGDYSNQPQHF. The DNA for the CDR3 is TGTGCCAGCAGTCCGGGGACAGGGGATTATAGCAATCAGCCCCAGCATTTT.

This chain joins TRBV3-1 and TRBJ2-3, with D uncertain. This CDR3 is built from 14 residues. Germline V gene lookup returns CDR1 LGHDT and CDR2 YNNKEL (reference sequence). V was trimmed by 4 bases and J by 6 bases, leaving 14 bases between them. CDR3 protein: CASSLKKSTDTQYF. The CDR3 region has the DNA TGTGCCAGCAGCCTTAAGAAGTCGACGGATACGCAGTATTTT.